These 24 T cell receptor beta chains came from one sample sequenced in a study of regulatory T cells in long-lasting Graves disease. Time point given: newly diagnosed GD, antithyroid drugs for less than 3 months. RNA isolated from PBMCs was used to make the TCR library. In building TCR beta libraries, iRepertoire HTBI primers were used together with Arm-PCR of CDR3 regions. TCRdb passed the multiplex PCR reads through MiXCR, listing each CDR3 protein once. The profile shows 600,000 to 650,000 distinct CDR3 sequences, less than 20% of them singletons. These data also featured in a second study, about T cells in Graves' hyperthyroidism and ophthalmopathy.

The sequencing here drew on peripheral blood mononuclear cells (PBMCs), taken at new diagnosis, from a patient treated with antithyroid drugs. These receptors came from a woman aged 30 to 39 with Graves disease.

V gene TRBV5-1 combines with J gene TRBJ2-1, with 14 bases identical to TRBD2. This CDR3 is built from 19 residues. J gave up 6 bases and V 3 bases, and 14 bases lay outside the gene matches. Per germline, CDR1 SGHRS and CDR2 YFSETQ. CDR3 sequence: CASSWSGTSGRAIVNEQFF. The DNA for the CDR3 is TGCGCCAGCAGCTGGTCCGGGACTAGCGGGAGAGCGATCGTCAATGAGCAGTTCTTC.

In the case of this clonotype: It may be a read error: a sequence one base away is much more abundant. The CDR3 ends on some other residue instead of the conserved phenylalanine or tryptophan, so this is likely a read error. This chain links TRBV6-5 with TRBJ1-1; tentative D call: TRBD1 (6 bases). Germline lookup yields CDR1 MNHEY and CDR2 SVGAGI. There are 13 residues in the CDR3. The ends were cut back, 2 bases at V and 11 bases at J, with 15 bases in the middle. CDR3 in amino acids: CASSYEGGRKAFL. CDR3 nucleotide sequence: TGTGCCAGCAGTTACGAGGGGGGCAGGAAGGCTTTCCTT.

This clonotype was counted between two and nine times. This chain uses TRBV7-9 with TRBJ1-6, with 7 bases matching TRBD1. This CDR3 has 14 residues. Per the germline V gene, CDR1 is SEHNR and CDR2 is FQNEAQ (reference sequence). V lost 4 bases to trimming and J lost 12 bases; unmatched junction nucleotides: 9. CDR3 nucleotide sequence: TGTGCCAGCAGCTCCAGGGGGGAGAGGGGACCCCTCCACTTT. This sequence encodes CASSSRGERGPLHF.

This clonotype was detected many times. This chain connects TRBV29-1 to TRBJ2-7; TRBD1 matches 8 bases. The CDR3 loop spans 11 amino acids. V gave up 6 bases and J gave up 5 bases; unmatched junction bases: 3. Germline V gene sequence: CDR1 SQVTM, CDR2 ANQGSEA. CDR3 amino acids: CSVKTGDEQYF. In nucleotides, the CDR3 is TGCAGCGTCAAGACAGGGGACGAGCAGTACTTC.

The DNA of the CDR3 is TGTGCCACCGAACAGGGGATGGGAATGAACACTGAAGCTTTCTTT. Encoded protein: CATEQGMGMNTEAFF. The chain is built from TRBV10-3 and TRBJ1-1; TRBD1 aligns across 7 bases. Unmatched junction bases numbered 11, after V lost 10 bases and J lost 0 bases. The CDR3 is made up of 15 amino acids. Per germline, CDR1 ENHRY and CDR2 SYGVKD.

This clonotype was picked up many times. V and J are TRBV20-1 and TRBJ2-1, with 10 bases matching TRBD2. The V gene end was trimmed by 2 bases and the J gene end by 7 bases; junction bases not matched to a gene: 5. The CDR3 loop spans 14 amino acids. Germline loops: CDR1 DFQATT, CDR2 SNEGSKA (reference sequence). CDR3 DNA sequence: TGCAGTGCTAGAATGACTAGCGGGTTGAATGAGCAGTTCTTC. This translates into CSARMTSGLNEQFF.

In this sample, this clonotype turned up many times. This chain joins TRBV5-1 and TRBJ2-7; TRBD2 might be the D (6 bases). CDR1 is SGHRS, CDR2 YFSETQ, per germline. V lost 4 bases, J lost 2 bases, and 19 bases lay in between. This CDR3 contains 16 residues. For the CDR3, the DNA is TGCGCCAGCAGCGCGTCGGGAGACAGTAAGGCCTACGAGCAGTACTTC. Translated, it gives CASSASGDSKAYEQYF.

The V call is TRBV4-1, the J call TRBJ1-2; possibly TRBD1 for D (5 bases). Trimming cost V 3 bases and J 5 bases, with 16 bases left between them. Germline values: CDR1 MGHRA, CDR2 YSYEKL. This CDR3 spans 15 amino acids. CDR3 loop: CASSHETTARYGYTF. The CDR3 nucleotides read TGCGCCAGCAGCCATGAAACGACAGCTAGGTATGGCTACACCTTC.

This clonotype was seen a handful of times. This chain joins TRBV20-1 and TRBJ1-1, with a tentative D call TRBD1 (5 bases). Germline loops: CDR1 DFQATT, CDR2 SNEGSKA (reference sequence). Trimming removed 3 bases at V and 11 bases at J, with 25 bases between. This CDR3 contains 15 residues. The CDR3 nucleotides read TGCAGTGCTAGTAGAGAAGCAGGGTCGGTTGGAGCGGCTTTCTTT. Protein: CSASREAGSVGAAFF.

In its sample, this clonotype was seen many times. The chain joins TRBV6-1 to TRBJ2-1; 14 bases are shared with TRBD2. Germline CDR1 MNHNS, CDR2 SASEGT. Losses at the gene ends were 8 bases for V and 7 bases for J; bases not matched to a gene: 4. CDR3 length: 14 amino acids. CDR3 sequence: CASRTSGRLNEQFF. DNA for the CDR3: TGTGCCAGCCGGACTAGCGGGAGGCTGAATGAGCAGTTCTTC.

This clonotype appeared many times. The chain employs TRBV7-9 and TRBJ1-1; no reliable D call. CDR1 and CDR2 (germline): SEHNR, FQNEAQ (reference sequence). V lost 5 bases, J lost 11 bases, and 12 bases lay in between. This CDR3 spans 11 amino acids. In DNA, the CDR3 is TGTGCCAGCAGCGAAACGCTCTCGGCTTTCTTT. Protein product: CASSETLSAFF.

There are many counts of this clonotype. This chain links TRBV28 with TRBJ1-5; TRBD1 aligns across 9 bases. Germline trimming cut 3 bases from V and 6 bases from J; bases unmatched to any gene: 6. This CDR3 contains 15 residues. CDR1 is MDHEN and CDR2 is SYDVKM in the germline V gene. CDR3 sequence reads: CASSFLGQGIQPQHF. The CDR3 nucleotides read TGTGCCAGCAGTTTTTTAGGACAGGGGATTCAGCCCCAGCATTTT.

This clonotype has more than one count but fewer than ten. The V and J genes are TRBV6-2 or TRBV6-3 and TRBJ2-2; no clear D gene. This CDR3 has 16 residues. Germline V CDR1 and CDR2: MNHEY, SVGEGT. Trimming took 7 bases from V and 0 from J, leaving 15 bases between them. The CDR3 sequence: CASMEISPPNTGELFF. For the CDR3, the DNA is TGTGCCAGCATGGAAATTAGCCCACCGAACACCGGGGAGCTGTTTTTT.

This clonotype occurred a few times. The rearrangement joins TRBV10-3 to TRBJ2-3; 16 bases fit TRBD2. J was trimmed by 0 bases and V by 3 bases; bases with no gene match: 6. The CDR3 consists of 19 residues. Germline V gene sequence: CDR1 ENHRY, CDR2 SYGVKD. The CDR3 DNA reads TGTGCCATCAGTGATCAGGGACTAGCGGGAGGGACTAGCACAGATACGCAGTATTTT. Translation gives CAISDQGLAGGTSTDTQYF.

The count of this clonotype is one. This CDR3 is missing its conserved last phenylalanine or tryptophan, likely due to a read error. This chain links TRBV6-2 or TRBV6-3 with TRBJ2-1; D call uncertain. The length of the CDR3 is 11 residues. CDR1 is MNHEY and CDR2 is SVGEGT in the germline V gene. Trimming shortened V by 6 bases and J by 5 bases, and 5 bases separated the two germline ends. CDR3: CASSLNNEQFC. The CDR3 DNA reads as TGTGCCAGCAGCCTCAACAATGAGCAGTTCTGC.

This clonotype was seen at least ten times. This rearrangement joins TRBV2 to TRBJ2-7, with 11 bases fitting TRBD2. Germline V gene data show CDR1 as SNHLY and CDR2 as FYNNEI. V was pared by 2 bases and J by 4 bases, with 4 bases of the junction left unmatched. The CDR3 runs to 15 residues. For the CDR3, the DNA is TGTGCCAGCAGTGAATTGCCTAGCGGGAGGTACGAGCAGTACTTC. Translating gives CASSELPSGRYEQYF.

This clonotype occurred once. V gene TRBV5-1 combines with J gene TRBJ2-3; D unclear. With 4 bases removed from V and 3 bases from J, the gap between germline ends came to 18 bases. Per the germline V gene, CDR1 is SGHRS and CDR2 is YFSETQ. The CDR3 covers 16 residues. The CDR3 region has the DNA TGCGCCAGCAGCCGGAAAGGTTATCTCTATACAGATACGCAGTATTTT. Protein sequence: CASSRKGYLYTDTQYF.

This clonotype appeared a few times. The chain combines TRBV19 with TRBJ2-5; D is perhaps TRBD2 (5 bases). Germline CDR1 LNHDA, CDR2 SQIVND (reference sequence). This CDR3 contains 14 residues. V lost 5 bases, J lost 5 bases, and 15 bases lay in between. Here the CDR3 DNA reads TGTGCCAGTAGTTATCTAGCTGGTTTGGAGACCCAGTACTTC. Its translation: CASSYLAGLETQYF.

Only a few counts were recorded for this clonotype. Compared with germline, one end of the junction differs, possibly owing to a read error. The rearrangement links TRBV27 to TRBJ2-7, with no clear D. CDR3 size: 13 residues. CDR1 is MNHEY and CDR2 is SMNVEV in the germline V gene (reference sequence). The CDR3 DNA sequence: TGTGCCAGCAGTTTAGGTGGTGGTTACGGGCAGTACTTC. Translated, it gives CASSLGGGYGQYF.

This clonotype was observed many times. The genes are TRBV12-3 or TRBV12-4 and TRBJ1-3; D may be TRBD1 (5 bases). CDR3 size: 15 residues. The V end was cut by 6 bases, the J end by 0 bases, with 12 bases between. CDR3: CASRLRQLSGNTIYF. As DNA, the CDR3 is TGTGCCAGCAGGCTACGACAGCTCTCTGGAAACACCATATATTTT.

This clonotype was recorded at least ten times. This chain links TRBV24-1 with TRBJ1-2; D is ambiguous. The germline V gene encodes CDR1 KGHDR and CDR2 SFDVKD. This CDR3 comprises 15 residues. V gave up 3 bases and J gave up 5 bases, with 15 bases separating them. DNA of the CDR3: TGTGCCACCAGTGATCTCTTCTCAGAGATGTATGGCTACACCTTC. It encodes CATSDLFSEMYGYTF.

This clonotype was observed a handful of times. The rearrangement uses TRBV6-1 and TRBJ1-5, with D possibly being TRBD1 (6 bases). This CDR3 has 13 residues. Germline CDR1 reads MNHNS; CDR2 reads SASEGT. V lost 6 bases and J lost 6, with 12 bases in between. CDR3 nucleotides: TGTGCCAGCAGCGATGCAGGGGCTCAGCCCCAGCATTTT. Its protein product is CASSDAGAQPQHF.

The chain has TRBV19 and TRBJ2-7, with 7 bases lining up with TRBD1. The ends lost 6 bases at V and 0 bases at J; junction bases unmatched: 5. Germline CDR1 and CDR2: LNHDA and SQIVND (reference sequence). There are 14 residues in the CDR3. CDR3 amino acids: CASSTTGSSYEQYF. The CDR3 nucleotides are TGTGCCAGTAGCACGACAGGGAGCTCCTACGAGCAGTACTTC.

This rearrangement joins TRBV3-1 to TRBJ1-3; TRBD1 might be the D (6 bases). The CDR3 runs to 16 residues. With 1 base removed from V and 0 bases from J, the gap between germline ends came to 10 bases. Germline V gene lookup returns CDR1 LGHDT and CDR2 YNNKEL (reference sequence). DNA of the CDR3: TGTGCCAGCAGCCAAGGCACAGGGCGCTCTGGAAACACCATATATTTT. It is translated as CASSQGTGRSGNTIYF. Using reference TRBV3-1 and TRBJ1-3 for the parts outside the CDR3, the full variable domain is DTAVSQTPKYLVTQMGNDKSIKCEQNLGHDTMYWYKQDSKKFLKIMFSYNNKELIINETVPNRFSPKSPDKAHLNLHINSLELGDSAVYFCASSQGTGRSGNTIYFGEGSWLTVV.